The T cell receptor (beta chain) under discussion was sequenced for a study of control samples from healthy donors and cancer patients. The CDR3 length is 16 residues. Trimming removed 5 bases from V and 0 bases from J; junction bases left unmatched: 7. Germline assignment: CDR1 SGHTA and CDR2 FQGNSA. Sequencing used immunoSEQ multiplex PCR; TCRdb keeps in-frame clones, though not all of them. The table lists 150,000 to 200,000 clones, approximately 96% of them singletons. The V and J genes are TRBV7-2 and TRBJ1-3; 7 bases are shared with TRBD1. Sample: blood. This TCR was recovered from a woman aged 40 to 55 in good health. CDR3 bases: TGTGCCAGCAGCAGACAGGGAGGCCTCTCTGGAAACACCATATATTTT. This translates into CASSRQGGLSGNTIYF.